This passage covers 27 T cell receptor beta chains from one sample sequenced in a study of T cells in Graves' hyperthyroidism and ophthalmopathy. Researchers amplified the TCR beta CDR3 regions from RNA transcripts. The HTBI primer set served for first-round RT-PCR of the TCR CDR3. MiXCR, run by TCRdb on the multiplex PCR reads, gives a single entry per CDR3 protein. The sample comprises around 250,000 distinct CDR3 sequences, roughly 15% of which are singletons, and about an eighth rests with the top ten. Input material: blood. The receptor set was obtained from a woman between 35 and 50 years old with Graves' hyperthyroidism that later progressed to Graves' ophthalmopathy.

CDR3 amino acids: CASSLLAVPYF. CDR3 DNA sequence: TGTGCCAGCAGTTTACTGGCGGTGCCGTACTTC. The gene calls are TRBV12-3 or TRBV12-4 and TRBJ2-7; D call uncertain. The CDR3 runs to 11 residues. V was cut by 2 bases and J by 12 bases, with 11 bases left in between.

This clonotype was detected ten times or more. The chain joins TRBV5-1 to TRBJ2-7, with 8 bases that match TRBD1. Trimming took 3 bases from V and 6 from J; bases not matched to a gene: 11. This CDR3 has 15 residues. Germline loops: CDR1 SGHRS, CDR2 YFSETQ. CDR3 in amino acids: CASSSAPTGVTEQYF. Written as DNA, the CDR3 is TGCGCCAGCAGCTCTGCACCGACAGGGGTAACCGAGCAGTACTTC.

The J gene is TRBJ2-4, the V gene TRBV18, with 9 positions matching TRBD1. V lost 3 bases to trimming and J lost 7 bases; unmatched junction nucleotides: 10. This CDR3 is built from 16 residues. The germline gives CDR1 KGHSH, CDR2 LQKENI. CDR3 nucleotides: TGTGCCAGCTCACCTCGGGACAGGGAAAGAAGGAACATTCAGTACTTC. Its protein is CASSPRDRERRNIQYF.

This clonotype showed up many times. J is TRBJ2-5 and V is TRBV6-6, with D unclear. CDR3 length: 15 residues. Trimming stripped 2 bases from V and 2 bases from J, with 12 bases between. The germline CDR1 and CDR2 sequences are MNHNY and SVGAGI (reference sequence). CDR3 protein: CASSYVPMGQETQYF. Written as DNA, the CDR3 is TGTGCCAGCAGTTACGTCCCCATGGGGCAAGAGACCCAGTACTTC.

This clonotype was recorded at least ten times. This chain connects TRBV15 to TRBJ1-6; no reliable D call. The CDR3 sequence is 14 residues long. Germline-derived CDR1 and CDR2 are LNHNV and YYDKDF (reference sequence). V lost 0 bases, J lost 15 bases, and 15 bases lay in between. The CDR3 sequence is CATSRDLSAFSLHF. The CDR3 nucleotides read TGTGCCACCAGCAGAGATCTCTCCGCATTCAGCCTCCACTTT.

This clonotype was counted at least ten times. The chain employs TRBV9 and TRBJ1-1, with D possibly matching TRBD1 (5 bases). The CDR3 runs 14 residues. CDR1 SGDLS and CDR2 YYNGEE come from the germline V gene. V was trimmed by 4 bases and J by 0 bases, leaving 10 bases between them. The chain's CDR3 is CASSPQTVNTEAFF. CDR3 nucleotides: TGTGCCAGCAGCCCTCAGACAGTGAACACTGAAGCTTTCTTT.

This clonotype was picked up many times. The rearrangement joins TRBV12-3 or TRBV12-4 to TRBJ1-4; D gene unclear. The CDR3 runs to 14 residues. Trimming left V 6 bases short and J 7 bases short, with 15 bases between. CDR3 residues: CASSPGRRGEKLFF. The CDR3, as DNA: TGTGCCAGCAGCCCGGGGAGGCGGGGTGAAAAACTGTTTTTT.

This clonotype was picked up many times. The chain joins TRBV6-1 to TRBJ2-1; 7 nucleotides line up with TRBD2. In germline, CDR1 is MNHNS, CDR2 SASEGT. The CDR3 is 17 amino acids. J was trimmed by 3 bases and V by 6 bases; bases with no gene match: 14. CDR3 amino acids: CASSSLGGSLNYNEQFF. CDR3 nucleotide sequence: TGTGCCAGCAGCTCTTTGGGCGGGAGCCTAAACTACAATGAGCAGTTCTTC.

In this sample, this clonotype turned up many times. This chain joins TRBV25-1 and TRBJ2-3; TRBD2 matches at 7 bases. CDR1 is MGHDK, CDR2 SYGVNS, per germline. V gave up 1 base and J gave up 1 base; unmatched junction bases: 8. The CDR3 loop spans 17 amino acids. For the CDR3, the DNA is TGTGCCAGCAGTGAATGGGGCGCGGGAGTCGGCACAGATACGCAGTATTTT. Its protein is CASSEWGAGVGTDTQYF.

In its sample, this clonotype was seen a few times. This clone may be a read error of a much larger clone one base away. The rearrangement links TRBV5-1 to TRBJ2-1; D call uncertain. The CDR3 has 14 amino acids. Trimming cost V 6 bases and J 4 bases, with 14 bases left between them. The V gene's germline CDR1 is SGHRS and CDR2 YFSETQ. The CDR3 DNA follows: TGCGCCAGCATCGGTGGACCTACTTACAATGAGCAGTTCTTC. Translating it yields CASIGGPTYNEQFF. Variable domain in full (rest from reference TRBV5-1 and TRBJ2-1): KAGVTQTPRYLIKTRGQQVTLSCSPISGHRSVSWYQQTPGQGLQFLFEYFSETQRNKGNFPGRFSGRQFSNSRSEMNVSTLELGDSALYLCASIGGPTYNEQFFGPGTRLTVL.

In this sample, this clonotype turned up many times. V gene TRBV6-1 combines with J gene TRBJ1-3; a possible D gene is TRBD1 (6 bases). The CDR3 spans 13 residues. Germline lookup yields CDR1 MNHNS and CDR2 SASEGT. Between the trimmed V and J ends, which lost 8 bases and 11 bases, there was a span of 19 bases. CDR3 sequence: CASRWDKDGSIYF. CDR3 nucleotide sequence: TGTGCCAGCCGATGGGACAAGGACGGCTCCATATATTTT.

The CDR3 bases are TGCAGTGCTAGAGAGGGTTTAGATGGCTACACCTTC. Its protein product is CSAREGLDGYTF. The chain uses TRBV20-1 and TRBJ1-2; D gene unclear. The germline V and J ends were trimmed by 0 bases and 6 bases, with 8 bases remaining between them. The CDR3 is made up of 12 amino acids. Per germline, CDR1 DFQATT and CDR2 SNEGSKA (reference sequence).

This clonotype was picked up many times. The chain uses TRBV12-3 or TRBV12-4 and TRBJ2-3, with TRBD2 matching 7 bases. This CDR3 is built from 16 residues. The J segment lost 5 bases and the V segment lost 7 bases, leaving 15 bases of the junction unmatched. CDR3 in DNA: TGTGCCAGCACCCATTCGCCGCGGGAGTTATTAGATACGCAGTATTTT. The encoded protein is CASTHSPRELLDTQYF.

This clonotype was counted at least ten times. This chain uses TRBV20-1 with TRBJ2-7; 8 positions match TRBD2. J was trimmed by 4 bases and V by 6 bases; bases with no gene match: 8. The CDR3 runs 13 residues. Per germline, CDR1 DFQATT and CDR2 SNEGSKA (reference sequence). This CDR3 reads CSARASGPYEQYF. The CDR3 DNA reads as TGCAGTGCACGGGCTAGCGGGCCATACGAGCAGTACTTC.

Comment on this clonotype: Since a much larger clone is just one base distant, this may be a read error. The chain carries TRBV7-8 and TRBJ2-3; 9 bases map to TRBD2. Germline assignment: CDR1 SGHVS and CDR2 FQNEAQ. V lost 4 bases, J lost 3 bases, and 8 bases stayed unmatched. The CDR3 contains 16 residues. The CDR3 nucleotides are TGTGCCAGCAGCTCCCCGGCGGGAGGGGGGACAGATACGCAGTATTTT. This translates into CASSSPAGGGTDTQYF.

The genes are TRBV6-2 or TRBV6-3 and TRBJ2-1; 7 bases line up with TRBD1. Germline loops: CDR1 MNHEY, CDR2 SVGEGT. J gave up 7 bases and V 7 bases, and 7 bases lay outside the gene matches. CDR3 length equals 13 residues. The CDR3 region has the DNA TGTGCCAGCACTCCCCTGACAGGGAATGAGCAGTTCTTC. Translating it yields CASTPLTGNEQFF.

This clonotype occurred many times. The V and J genes are TRBV25-1 and TRBJ2-3; a weak D match, TRBD2 (6 bases). V lost 3 bases and J lost 2, with 18 bases in between. The CDR3 consists of 17 residues. Germline CDR1 MGHDK, CDR2 SYGVNS. CDR3 sequence (DNA): TGTGCCAGCAGTGAGACCCGACTAGTGGGGCTCACAGATACGCAGTATTTT. Translation gives CASSETRLVGLTDTQYF. Using reference TRBV25-1 and TRBJ2-3 for the parts outside the CDR3, the full variable domain is EADIYQTPRYLVIGTGKKITLECSQTMGHDKMYWYQQDPGMELHLIHYSYGVNSTEKGDLSSESTVSRIRTEHFPLTLESARPSHTSQYLCASSETRLVGLTDTQYFGPGTRLTVL.

This clonotype was observed at least ten times. CDR3 in amino acids: CASSPTGGAYEQYF. CDR3 in DNA: TGTGCCAGCAGTCCTACGGGAGGAGCGTACGAGCAGTACTTC. The chain joins TRBV28 to TRBJ2-7; 7 nucleotides line up with TRBD2. CDR3 length equals 14 residues. With 5 bases clipped from V and 4 bases from J, the junction kept 8 bases outside the gene matches. Germline V gene sequence: CDR1 MDHEN, CDR2 SYDVKM.

This clonotype was counted at least ten times. V gene TRBV29-1 combines with J gene TRBJ2-4; D perhaps matches TRBD2 (6 bases). Per the germline V gene, CDR1 is SQVTM and CDR2 is ANQGSEA. This CDR3 is built from 13 residues. Trimming took off 2 bases at V and 8 bases at J, with 13 bases between the two ends. CDR3 loop: CSVERGRRDIQYF. For the CDR3, the DNA is TGCAGCGTTGAACGAGGGCGGAGGGACATTCAGTACTTC.

The table lists this clonotype with many counts. The rearrangement uses TRBV3-1 and TRBJ1-2, with D unresolved. Trimming stripped 3 bases from V and 4 bases from J, with 15 bases between. Germline values: CDR1 LGHDT, CDR2 YNNKEL (reference sequence). The CDR3 extends over 15 amino acids. The CDR3 region is CASSQEWGRSYGYTF. For the CDR3, the DNA is TGTGCCAGCAGCCAGGAGTGGGGAAGGAGCTATGGCTACACCTTC.

This clonotype has just a few counts. The chain is built from TRBV5-1 and TRBJ2-1, with 14 nucleotides matching TRBD2. Germline lookup yields CDR1 SGHRS and CDR2 YFSETQ. The V and J ends lost 8 bases and 1 base, in that order; junction bases with no gene match: 14. The CDR3 is 19 residues long. In DNA form, the CDR3 reads TGCGCCAGTGTACCGGGACTAGCGGGAGTAGGATGGTCCTACAATGAGCAGTTCTTC. Protein: CASVPGLAGVGWSYNEQFF.

The chain recombines TRBV5-6 with TRBJ2-7, with D uncertain. The CDR3 runs 13 residues. Trimming took 1 base from V and 6 from J, leaving 11 bases between them. Germline V CDR1 and CDR2: SGHDT, YYEEEE. The CDR3 here is CASSLLRSGEQYF. In DNA, the CDR3 is TGTGCCAGCAGCTTGCTGCGATCGGGCGAGCAGTACTTC.

This clonotype occurred many times. The chain has TRBV18 and TRBJ1-6; D unclear. This CDR3 spans 16 amino acids. CDR1 is KGHSH and CDR2 is LQKENI in the germline V gene. Trimming left V 5 bases short and J 0 bases short, with 11 bases between. The CDR3 bases are TGTGCCAGCTCATTGGTCGGGAGCTCCTATAATTCACCCCTCCACTTT. Protein product: CASSLVGSSYNSPLHF.

This clonotype was counted at least ten times. The V gene is TRBV5-1, the J gene TRBJ2-7; D remains unclear. Germline V gene data show CDR1 as SGHRS and CDR2 as YFSETQ. CDR3 length: 16 residues. V was pared by 4 bases and J by 0 bases, with 17 bases between. As DNA, the CDR3 is TGCGCCAGCAGCGTTTTTGGACCGTCCGACTCCTACGAGCAGTACTTC. Encoded protein: CASSVFGPSDSYEQYF.

This clonotype was counted at least ten times. V usage is TRBV5-1 and J usage is TRBJ2-2; D is ambiguous. The CDR3 has 12 residues. V gave up 2 bases and J gave up 9 bases, with 8 bases separating them. Germline-derived CDR1 and CDR2 are SGHRS and YFSETQ. Here the CDR3 DNA reads TGCGCCAGCAGCTTCGGCCCGAGGGAGCTGTTTTTT. Translation gives CASSFGPRELFF.

This clonotype came up many times. J is TRBJ2-2 and V is TRBV27; tentative D call: TRBD2 (6 bases). This CDR3 spans 13 amino acids. Germline V CDR1 and CDR2: MNHEY, SMNVEV (reference sequence). Trimming cost V 6 bases and J 11 bases, with 16 bases left between them. CDR3 in DNA: TGTGCCAGCAGGCCAGGACTATGCGGCGAGCTGTTTTTT. This sequence encodes CASRPGLCGELFF.

This clonotype was seen ten or more times. The rearrangement uses TRBV19 and TRBJ1-1; D uncertain. Germline assignment: CDR1 LNHDA and CDR2 SQIVND (reference sequence). V was clipped by 5 bases and J by 4 bases, with 8 bases between them. The length of the CDR3 is 12 residues. CDR3 region: CASSPFRTEAFF. CDR3 DNA: TGTGCCAGTAGTCCGTTCCGCACTGAAGCTTTCTTT. The full variable domain, with the rest looked up from reference TRBV19 and TRBJ1-1, is DGGITQSPKYLFRKEGQNVTLSCEQNLNHDAMYWYRQDPGQGLRLIYYSQIVNDFQKGDIAEGYSVSREKKESFPLTVTSAQKNPTAFYLCASSPFRTEAFFGQGTRLTVV.